Presented here are 9 T cell receptor beta chains from one specimen sequenced in a study of metastatic and nonmetastatic thyroid tumors. Prior to thyroid surgery, none of the patients had received any treatment. TCRdb redid the clone calls on the PCR reads using MiXCR. Among 85,000 to 95,000 clones, 15% were seen once, and the ten largest hold 3.6%. Sample: blood. Source of these receptors: a female donor with papillary thyroid cancer or a benign thyroid nodule (not recorded which). Some clones in this sample may be carry-over from other donors' samples.

In its sample, this clone was seen many times. The same CDR3 also results from other DNA sequences found in this sample. This chain uses TRBV18 with TRBJ1-1; the match to TRBD1 covers 7 bases. The CDR3 consists of 16 residues. Looked up from germline, CDR1 is KGHSH and CDR2 is LQKENI. J gave up 0 bases and V 3 bases, and 7 bases lay outside the gene matches. The DNA for the CDR3 is TGTGCCAGCTCACCCGAACAGGGGTCGGTGAACACTGAAGCTTTCTTT. It encodes CASSPEQGSVNTEAFF.

The sample holds many counts of this clone. This may arise from a read error, as a much more abundant clone is one base away. The chain combines TRBV7-3 with TRBJ1-3; D remains ambiguous. CDR3 size: 12 residues. Per the germline V gene, CDR1 is SGHTA and CDR2 is FQGTGA. V was trimmed by 7 bases and J by 4 bases, leaving 8 bases between them. CDR3 protein: CASILDGNTIYF. The CDR3 DNA is TGTGCCAGCATCCTAGACGGAAACACCATATATTTT.

A remark on this clone: It may be a read error: a sequence one base away is much more abundant. The CDR3 protein is CSSLGQGSNQPQHF. In nucleotides, the CDR3 is TGCAGCTCTCTAGGACAGGGCAGCAATCAGCCCCAGCATTTT. The V call is TRBV29-1, the J call TRBJ1-5; TRBD1 matches at 8 bases. The CDR3 loop spans 14 amino acids. Germline-derived CDR1 and CDR2 are SQVTM and ANQGSEA. V shed 8 bases and J 1 base; nucleotides not matched to a gene: 7.

About this clone: It may be a read error: a sequence one base away is much more abundant. A read error is likely, as this CDR3 ends without the conserved phenylalanine or tryptophan. The chain employs TRBV20-1 and TRBJ1-2, with D unclear. V lost 1 base and J 5 bases, leaving 8 bases between the germline ends. The CDR3 is made up of 12 amino acids. CDR1 DFQATT and CDR2 SNEGSKA come from the germline V gene (reference sequence). CDR3 nucleotides: TGCAGTGCTAGAGGAACCGCGTATGGCTACACCCTC. The encoded protein is CSARGTAYGYTL.

This clone was found a few times. It may be a read error: a sequence one base away is much more abundant. This sample also contains other DNA sequences that code for the same CDR3. This sequence joins TRBV2 and TRBJ2-5, with D perhaps matching TRBD1 (6 bases). Trimming removed 7 bases from V and 2 bases from J, with 14 bases in between. CDR3 length equals 14 residues. The germline V gene encodes CDR1 SNHLY and CDR2 FYNNEI. In DNA, the CDR3 is TGTGCCAGCACCGGACAGATCACTCAAGAGACCCAGTACTTC. Translation: CASTGQITQETQYF. The entire variable domain, with the rest obtained from reference TRBV2 and TRBJ2-5, is as follows: EPEVTQTPSHQVTQMGQEVILRCVPISNHLYFYWYRQILGQKVEFLVSFYNNEISEKSEIFDDQFSVERPDGSNFTLKIRSTKLEDSAMYFCASTGQITQETQYFGPGTRLLVL.

With respect to this clone: A much larger clone lies a single base off, so this may be a read error. The chain is built from TRBV7-2 and TRBJ2-5; D may correspond to TRBD1 or TRBD2 (5 bases each). The V and J ends lost 5 bases and 1 base respectively, with 17 bases between them. Germline loops: CDR1 SGHTA, CDR2 FQGNSA. This CDR3 region has 16 residues. The CDR3 loop is CASSVVRGRTQETQYF. In DNA form, the CDR3 reads TGTGCCAGCAGCGTCGTGAGGGGACGAACCCAAGAGACCCAGTACTTC.

The table lists this clone with many counts. The genes are TRBV29-1 and TRBJ1-2; 7 bases are a match to TRBD1. CDR1 and CDR2 (germline): SQVTM, ANQGSEA. The CDR3 is 15 residues long. The trim removed 3 bases at V and 4 bases at J, leaving 11 bases unmatched. The CDR3 spells CSVDRSGGIVYGYTF. CDR3 nucleotide sequence: TGCAGCGTTGATAGGTCAGGGGGGATTGTCTATGGCTACACCTTC.

This clone was counted once. A much larger clone differs by one base, so this may be a read error. The rearrangement links TRBV4-1 to TRBJ2-3; D gene ambiguous. This CDR3 spans 16 amino acids. Trimming removed 0 bases at V and 4 bases at J, with 14 bases between. Germline values: CDR1 MGHRA, CDR2 YSYEKL. This chain's CDR3 is CASSQDCGLVPDTQYF. CDR3 in DNA: TGCGCCAGCAGCCAAGATTGTGGCCTAGTCCCAGATACGCAGTATTTT.

This clone was counted many times. J is TRBJ2-7 and V is TRBV9; D gene ambiguous. CDR3 length: 14 amino acids. The germline CDR1 and CDR2 sequences are SGDLS and YYNGEE. With 5 bases removed from V and 0 bases from J, the gap between germline ends came to 12 bases. This CDR3 reads CASSPGQTSYEQYF. The CDR3 coding sequence is TGTGCCAGCAGTCCCGGCCAAACCTCCTACGAGCAGTACTTC.